A single sample gave rise to the 5 T cell receptor beta chains below, sequenced in a study of cytomegalovirus exposure and HLA in healthy donors. Data came from immunoSEQ multiplex PCR; TCRdb stores just in-frame clones and leaves some out. This sample carries some 320,000 clones, 75% to 90% of them seen once, and the ten largest clones take 0.95% to 1.5%. Sequenced sample: PBMCs. The origin of the receptors is a woman aged 30 to 39 in good health and CMV-seropositive.

The V gene is TRBV5-1, the J gene TRBJ1-1, with no clear D. V lost 5 bases and J lost 3, with 20 bases in between. This CDR3 has 16 residues. Germline CDR1 is SGHRS and CDR2 is YFSETQ. The CDR3 is CASSHGDGRLDTEAFF. The CDR3 region has the DNA TGCGCCAGCAGTCACGGTGATGGACGGTTAGACACTGAAGCTTTCTTT.

The chain couples TRBV18 to TRBJ2-2; possible D gene TRBD1, 5 bases. The germline CDR1 and CDR2 sequences are KGHSH and LQKENI. CDR3 length equals 17 residues. V was trimmed by 3 bases and J by 1 base, leaving 15 bases between them. CDR3 region: CASSPTLGGQNTGELFF. CDR3 nucleotide sequence: TGTGCCAGCTCACCCACGTTGGGCGGACAGAACACCGGGGAGCTGTTTTTT.

This chain uses TRBV27 with TRBJ2-2, with TRBD2 matching 7 bases. V trimming: 7 bases; J trimming: 6 bases; junction bases outside the gene matches: 11. The germline gives CDR1 MNHEY, CDR2 SMNVEV (reference sequence). This CDR3 has 15 residues. For the CDR3, the DNA is TGTGCCAGCACTGGCGCTGGGGGGGATCCCGGGGAGCTGTTTTTT. Translating gives CASTGAGGDPGELFF.

The chain recombines TRBV27 with TRBJ2-1; no definite D call. Germline values: CDR1 MNHEY, CDR2 SMNVEV (reference sequence). The ends were cut back, 5 bases at V and 6 bases at J, with 5 bases in the middle. There are 11 residues in the CDR3. CDR3 region: CASSGINEQFF. Here the CDR3 DNA reads TGTGCCAGCAGTGGAATCAATGAGCAGTTCTTC.

The V gene is TRBV29-1, the J gene TRBJ1-2; 8 bases map to TRBD1. Germline trimming cut 7 bases from V and 4 bases from J; bases unmatched to any gene: 8. The CDR3 spans 13 residues. Per the germline V gene, CDR1 is SQVTM and CDR2 is ANQGSEA. The DNA of the CDR3 is TGCAGCGCTGACAGGGGCGGTGGCTATGGCTACACCTTC. It yields the protein CSADRGGGYGYTF.